This T cell receptor beta chain was sequenced in a study of type 1 regulatory T cells. Across the study: An in vitro protocol generated T-allo10, a Tr1-enriched, alloantigen-specific CD4 T cell product.

MiXCR was run by TCRdb on the reads, yielding one entry per CDR3 protein. The sample has about 67,000 distinct CDR3 sequences, about 48% seen once. This clonotype was seen a handful of times. The antigen is undetermined. The junction departs from the called germline gene at one end, perhaps through a read error. Study results and limitations: Compared with non-Tr1 cells, Tr1 cells showed a narrower TCR repertoire.

The germline gives CDR1 SGHRS, CDR2 YFSETQ. The CDR3 loop spans 13 amino acids. Sequencing was done on a sample of cultured non-Tr1 T cells, either the whole culture or a sorted T cell fraction (not recorded which). V gene TRBV5-1 combines with J gene TRBJ2-1; D might be TRBD1 or TRBD2, each matching 5 bases. The receptor's source is a human donor in good health. DNA for the CDR3: TGCGCCAGCGGGGACGGCCCCGGCCGGAACGTCTTTTTC. It is translated as CASGDGPGRNVFF.